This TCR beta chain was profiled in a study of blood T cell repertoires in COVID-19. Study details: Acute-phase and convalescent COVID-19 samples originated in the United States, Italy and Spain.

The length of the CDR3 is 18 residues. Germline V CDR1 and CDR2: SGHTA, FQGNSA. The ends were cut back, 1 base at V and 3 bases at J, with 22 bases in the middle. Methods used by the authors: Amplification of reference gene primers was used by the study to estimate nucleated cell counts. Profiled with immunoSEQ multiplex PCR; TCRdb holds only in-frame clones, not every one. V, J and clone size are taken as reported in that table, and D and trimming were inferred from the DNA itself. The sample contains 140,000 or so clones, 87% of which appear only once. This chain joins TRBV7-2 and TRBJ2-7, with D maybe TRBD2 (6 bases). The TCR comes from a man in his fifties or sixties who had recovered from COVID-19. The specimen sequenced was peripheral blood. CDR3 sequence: CASSLVPSGGREYYEQYF. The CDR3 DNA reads TGTGCCAGCAGCTTAGTTCCGTCCGGAGGGAGAGAATACTACGAGCAGTACTTC.